Listed here are 21 T cell receptor beta chains from one sample, sequenced in a study of T cells in women clearing cervical HPV infection. Clones were read by immunoSEQ multiplex PCR, and TCRdb kept only the in-frame ones, dropping some. In total, the table holds 31,000 or so clones. The sample taken for sequencing was blood buffy coat. These receptors originate from a woman between 18 and 70 years old with a cervical HPV16 infection that either progressed to CIN3+ or cleared (not recorded which).

As to this clone: Coverage ceases 3 residues before the CDR3 finishes, and the germline J gene fills in the end. The chain is built from TRBV6-2 or TRBV6-3 and TRBJ1-4; unclear D gene. V gave up 6 bases and J gave up 8 bases, with 19 bases separating them. Germline V CDR1 and CDR2: MNHEY, SVGEGT. The CDR3 length is 15 residues. This CDR3 is CASRSTRVGEEKLFF. The CDR3 bases that were read are TGTGCCAGCAGAAGTACTAGGGTCGGGGAAGAAAAA.

A word on this clone: The read ends 3 residues shy of where the CDR3 ends; the end is completed using the germline J gene. The chain combines TRBV2 with TRBJ2-7; 8 nucleotides line up with TRBD1. Germline trimming cut 6 bases from V and 0 bases from J; bases unmatched to any gene: 4. The CDR3 consists of 14 residues. CDR1 is SNHLY, CDR2 FYNNEI, per germline. The CDR3 here is CASRGQDRSYEQYF. Incomplete CDR3 DNA: TGTGCCAGCAGGGGACAGGACCGCTCCTACGAG.

CDR3 bases read: TGTGCCAGCAGCCCTAGTTACCAAGAGACC. This gives the protein CASSPSYQET. The full CDR3 sequence reads CASSPSYQETQYF. The chain recombines TRBV7-2 with TRBJ2-5; D is uncertain. The missing CDR3 end, 3 residues past where the read stops, is filled in from the germline J gene. This CDR3 region has 13 residues. Germline V gene data show CDR1 as SGHTA and CDR2 as FQGNSA. Trimming cost V 5 bases and J 0 bases, with 7 bases left between them.

A remark on this clone: The read finishes 3 residues shy of the CDR3 end, and the germline J gene is used to complete it. The J gene is TRBJ2-3, the V gene TRBV7-6, with 7 bases lining up with TRBD2. The germline CDR1 and CDR2 sequences are SGHVS and FNYEAQ. This CDR3 comprises 17 residues. J lost 2 bases, V lost 5 bases, and 13 bases had no gene match. The CDR3 DNA, read in part, is TGTGCCAGCAGCCCCTTCCGGCTAGCGGAATACACAGATACG. This encodes CASSPFRLAEYTDT. The whole CDR3 is CASSPFRLAEYTDTQYF.

This clone registers medium-sized (0.01 to 0.1%) by frequency. The read ends 3 residues before the CDR3 terminus; that terminus is restored from the germline J gene. At the DNA level, this CDR3 is encoded by other sequences in the same sample as well. The chain carries TRBV6-1 and TRBJ2-7; 12 bases fit TRBD2. V gave up 3 bases and J gave up 1 base; unmatched junction bases: 1. Germline V gene sequence: CDR1 MNHNS, CDR2 SASEGT. The CDR3 sequence is 15 residues long. CDR3 bases read: TGTGCCAGCAGTGAGGGGACTAGCGGGTCCTACGAG. It encodes CASSEGTSGSYE. The entire CDR3 protein reads CASSEGTSGSYEQYF.

Notes on this clone: The read finishes 3 residues shy of the CDR3 end, and the germline J gene is used to complete it. This chain connects TRBV5-1 to TRBJ1-1; D gene ambiguous. V lost 0 bases and J lost 5, with 11 bases in between. The CDR3 sequence is 14 residues long. CDR1 and CDR2 (germline): SGHRS, YFSETQ. The CDR3 bases that were read are TGCGCCAGCAGCTTGGTGACCTCGGGGACTGAA. Translated: CASSLVTSGTE. The full CDR3 protein reads CASSLVTSGTEAFF.

To note about this clone: The read ends 3 residues early relative to the CDR3; the germline J gene fills the gap. The chain combines TRBV2 with TRBJ1-3; the D gene is possibly TRBD1 (5 bases). The CDR3 loop spans 14 amino acids. Germline-derived CDR1 and CDR2 are SNHLY and FYNNEI. Trimming removed 2 bases at V and 4 bases at J, with 9 bases between. CDR3 region: CASSEPRAGNTIYF. CDR3 DNA, as far as it was read: TGTGCCAGCAGTGAACCCAGGGCCGGAAACACC. The full variable domain, in which reference TRBV2 and TRBJ1-3 provide the parts outside the CDR3, is EPEVTQTPSHQVTQMGQEVILRCVPISNHLYFYWYRQILGQKVEFLVSFYNNEISEKSEIFDDQFSVERPDGSNFTLKIRSTKLEDSAMYFCASSEPRAGNTIYFGEGSWLTVV.

On this clone: The read ends 3 residues early relative to the CDR3; the germline J gene fills the gap. The chain carries TRBV14 and TRBJ2-3, with D unresolved. V shed 2 bases and J shed 1 base, with 13 bases lying between them. The CDR3 length is 16 residues. Germline CDR1 is SGHDN and CDR2 is FVKESK. The CDR3 loop is CASSQKSSARTDTQYF. The DNA read from the CDR3 is TGTGCCAGCAGCCAAAAGTCCAGCGCTCGCACAGATACG.

With regard to this clone: The read halts 3 residues ahead of the CDR3 end, with the missing end drawn from the germline J gene. J is TRBJ1-1 and V is TRBV7-2; no definite D call. This CDR3 is 13 amino acids long. V was shortened by 2 bases and J by 0 bases, with 4 bases between the two germline ends. CDR1 is SGHTA, CDR2 FQGNSA, per germline. This CDR3 is CASSLQVNTEAFF. The part of the CDR3 DNA that was read is TGTGCCAGCAGCTTACAGGTGAACACTGAA.

As for this clone: The DNA ends 3 residues before the CDR3 does, and the rest of the CDR3 is filled in from the germline J gene. This rearrangement joins TRBV20-1 to TRBJ2-7; weak D call: TRBD1 (6 bases). V was trimmed by 7 bases and J by 2 bases, leaving 15 bases between them. The germline gives CDR1 DFQATT, CDR2 SNEGSKA (reference sequence). The CDR3 is 13 amino acids. CDR3 sequence reads: CSGKKQGPYEQYF. CDR3 DNA (partial): TGCAGTGGCAAAAAACAGGGACCCTACGAG.

In the case of this clone: The read falls 3 residues short of the CDR3 end, and the missing part is taken from the germline J gene. This rearrangement joins TRBV2 to TRBJ1-6; TRBD1 aligns across 8 bases. Germline V gene sequence: CDR1 SNHLY, CDR2 FYNNEI. This CDR3 is 15 amino acids long. Trimming took 6 bases from V and 10 from J; bases not matched to a gene: 11. Incomplete CDR3 DNA: TGTGCCAGCAGAGACTTCCGCGACAGGGGATCACCC. This codes for CASRDFRDRGSP. The whole CDR3 sequence is CASRDFRDRGSPLHF.

CDR3 DNA (partial): TGTGCCAGCAGCTTAGATCTTGACACTGAA. Translated, it gives CASSLDLDTE. The full CDR3 protein reads CASSLDLDTEAFF. The chain is built from TRBV11-2 and TRBJ1-1; D unclear. The CDR3 extends 3 residues past the end of the read, so its final part is completed from the germline J gene. Deletions cut 0 bases from V and 3 bases from J, with 5 bases between. CDR1 is SGHAT, CDR2 FQNNGV, per germline. CDR3 size: 13 residues.

In the case of this clone: The CDR3 extends 3 residues past the end of the read, so its final part is completed from the germline J gene. V gene TRBV7-2 combines with J gene TRBJ2-3; TRBD1 might be the D (6 bases). This CDR3 contains 15 residues. V was cut by 4 bases and J by 5 bases, with 16 bases left in between. Germline assignment: CDR1 SGHTA and CDR2 FQGNSA. CDR3 bases read: TGTGCCAGCAGCTCCCTCGACAGGCGCCTAGATACG. Its protein is CASSSLDRRLDT. The complete CDR3 reads CASSSLDRRLDTQYF. The full variable domain, in which reference TRBV7-2 and TRBJ2-3 provide the parts outside the CDR3, is GAGVSQSPSNKVTEKGKDVELRCDPISGHTALYWYRQSLGQGLEFLIYFQGNSAPDKSGLPSDRFSAERTGGSVSTLTIQRTQQEDSAVYLCASSSLDRRLDTQYFGPGTRLTVL.

A note on this clone: The CDR3 end lies 3 residues beyond the end of the read and is filled in from the germline J gene. V gene TRBV6-1 combines with J gene TRBJ1-1, with a tentative D call TRBD1 (6 bases). Germline V lookup: CDR1 MNHNS, CDR2 SASEGT. The CDR3 sequence is 15 residues long. V lost 4 bases, J lost 0 bases, and 12 bases lay in between. CDR3 amino acids: CASSGSWGLNTEAFF. The sequenced part of the CDR3 DNA is TGTGCCAGCAGTGGCTCATGGGGGCTGAACACTGAA.

Of note for this clone: The read terminates 3 residues before the CDR3 end, so the remaining end is supplied by the germline J gene. The rearrangement joins TRBV18 to TRBJ1-2; D is ambiguous. V was clipped by 0 bases and J by 3 bases, with 5 bases between them. The germline V gene encodes CDR1 KGHSH and CDR2 LQKENI. This CDR3 is 13 amino acids long. CDR3 sequence reads: CASSPPVHYGYTF. The part of the CDR3 DNA that was read is TGTGCCAGCTCACCACCCGTCCACTATGGC.

About this clone itself: The CDR3 is cut off 3 residues early in the read; its end comes from the germline J gene. The V and J genes are TRBV10-3 and TRBJ2-5, with 11 bases lining up with TRBD2. There are 14 residues in the CDR3. CDR1 is ENHRY, CDR2 SYGVKD, per germline. V lost 5 bases to trimming and J lost 4 bases; unmatched junction nucleotides: 3. The part of the CDR3 DNA that was read is TGTGCCATCAGTCCCGGGACTAGCGGAGAGACC. Translating gives CAISPGTSGET. The entire CDR3 protein is CAISPGTSGETQYF.

Notes on this clone: The observed sequence ends 3 residues before the CDR3 terminus, with the missing tail filled in from the germline J gene. The chain joins TRBV18 to TRBJ1-1, with D unclear. Germline CDR1 KGHSH, CDR2 LQKENI. Between the trimmed V and J ends, which lost 4 bases and 3 bases, there was a span of 9 bases. CDR3 length: 13 residues. Partial CDR3 DNA: TGTGCCAGCTCACGACTCGAGGACACTGAA. Amino acid sequence: CASSRLEDTE. The whole CDR3 protein is CASSRLEDTEAFF.

As for this clone: The CDR3 end falls 3 residues outside the read, so it is completed with the germline J gene. The chain carries TRBV19 and TRBJ2-3; 9 bases agree with TRBD1. The germline V gene encodes CDR1 LNHDA and CDR2 SQIVND (reference sequence). Germline trimming cut 3 bases from V and 3 bases from J; bases unmatched to any gene: 4. CDR3 length equals 15 residues. Incomplete CDR3 DNA: TGTGCCAGTAGTATCCGGGACAGGGAAACAGATACG. It codes for CASSIRDRETDT. The full CDR3 is CASSIRDRETDTQYF. Full variable domain (rest looked up from reference TRBV19 and TRBJ2-3): DGGITQSPKYLFRKEGQNVTLSCEQNLNHDAMYWYRQDPGQGLRLIYYSQIVNDFQKGDIAEGYSVSREKKESFPLTVTSAQKNPTAFYLCASSIRDRETDTQYFGPGTRLTVL.

A note on this clone: The CDR3 is cut off 3 residues early in the read; its end comes from the germline J gene. The rearrangement uses TRBV14 and TRBJ1-1; tentatively, D is TRBD1 (6 bases). In germline, CDR1 is SGHDN, CDR2 FVKESK. The CDR3 is 14 amino acids. V lost 3 bases to trimming and J lost 5 bases, with 13 bases between them. The CDR3 DNA, read in part, is TGTGCCAGCAGCCAGCAGGGGCGCGGGACTGAA. It yields the protein CASSQQGRGTE. In full, the CDR3 reads CASSQQGRGTEAFF.

The CDR3 sequence: CASSPSQIGGFPQHF. Partial CDR3 DNA: TGTGCCAGCAGCCCCTCCCAGATAGGGGGTTTTCCC. This chain joins TRBV5-4 and TRBJ1-5, with D possibly TRBD1 on 6 matching bases. Coverage ceases 3 residues before the CDR3 finishes, and the germline J gene fills in the end. Germline CDR1 and CDR2: SGHNT and YYREEE (reference sequence). This CDR3 contains 15 residues. Together with reference TRBV5-4 and TRBJ1-5, the CDR3 gives the full variable domain: ETGVTQSPTHLIKTRGQQVTLRCSSQSGHNTVSWYQQALGQGPQFIFQYYREEENGRGNFPPRFSGLQFPNYSSELNVNALELDDSALYLCASSPSQIGGFPQHFGDGTRLSIL.

Here the CDR3 reads CASRVALRLAGYEQYF. CDR3 bases read: TGTGCCAGCAGAGTTGCCCTCAGACTAGCAGGCTACGAG. J is TRBJ2-7 and V is TRBV6-2 or TRBV6-3; 7 bases align to TRBD2. The read comes to an end 3 residues before the CDR3 does, leaving the germline J gene to fill in the end. CDR1 and CDR2 (germline): MNHEY, SVGEGT. CDR3 length equals 16 residues. V lost 6 bases, J lost 3 bases, and 14 bases stayed unmatched.